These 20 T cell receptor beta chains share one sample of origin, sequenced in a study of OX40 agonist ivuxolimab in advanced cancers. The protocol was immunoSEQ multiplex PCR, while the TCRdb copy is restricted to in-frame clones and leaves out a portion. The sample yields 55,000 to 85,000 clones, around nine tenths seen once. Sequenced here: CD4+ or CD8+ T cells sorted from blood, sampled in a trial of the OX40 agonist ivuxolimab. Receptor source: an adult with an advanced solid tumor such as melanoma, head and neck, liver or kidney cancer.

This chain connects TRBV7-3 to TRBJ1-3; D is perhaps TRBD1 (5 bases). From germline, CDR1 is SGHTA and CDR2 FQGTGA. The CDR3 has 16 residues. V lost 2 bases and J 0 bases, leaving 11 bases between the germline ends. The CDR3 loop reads CASSLSGGHSGNTIYF. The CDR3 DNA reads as TGTGCCAGCAGCTTATCGGGGGGTCACTCTGGAAACACCATATATTTT.

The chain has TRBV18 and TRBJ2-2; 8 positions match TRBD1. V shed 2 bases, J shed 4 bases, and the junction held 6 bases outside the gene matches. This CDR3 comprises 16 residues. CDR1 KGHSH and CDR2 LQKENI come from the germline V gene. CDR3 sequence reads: CASSPVGQGGTGELFF. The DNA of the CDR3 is TGTGCCAGCTCACCAGTCGGACAGGGAGGCACCGGGGAGCTGTTTTTT.

The CDR3 here is CASSHGQVGAEAFF. The CDR3 bases are TGCGCCAGCAGCCACGGACAGGTGGGGGCTGAAGCTTTCTTT. The chain carries TRBV4-1 and TRBJ1-1; 7 bases are a match to TRBD1. V shed 3 bases, J shed 6 bases, and the junction held 7 bases outside the gene matches. CDR1 and CDR2 (germline): MGHRA, YSYEKL. This CDR3 has 14 residues.

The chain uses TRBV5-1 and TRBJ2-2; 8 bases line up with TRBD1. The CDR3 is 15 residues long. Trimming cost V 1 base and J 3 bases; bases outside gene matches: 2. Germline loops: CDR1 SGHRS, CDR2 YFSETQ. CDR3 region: CASSLNRGDTGELFF. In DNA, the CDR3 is TGCGCCAGCAGCTTGAACAGGGGGGACACCGGGGAGCTGTTTTTT. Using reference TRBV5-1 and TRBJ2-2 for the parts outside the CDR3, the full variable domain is KAGVTQTPRYLIKTRGQQVTLSCSPISGHRSVSWYQQTPGQGLQFLFEYFSETQRNKGNFPGRFSGRQFSNSRSEMNVSTLELGDSALYLCASSLNRGDTGELFFGEGSRLTVL.

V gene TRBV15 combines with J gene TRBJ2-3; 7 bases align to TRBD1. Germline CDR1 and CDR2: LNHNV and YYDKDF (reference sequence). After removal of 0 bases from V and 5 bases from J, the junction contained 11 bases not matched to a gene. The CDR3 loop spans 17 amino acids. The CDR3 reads CATSRDYVRGQKDTQYF. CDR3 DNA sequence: TGTGCCACCAGCAGAGATTACGTAAGGGGGCAGAAAGATACGCAGTATTTT.

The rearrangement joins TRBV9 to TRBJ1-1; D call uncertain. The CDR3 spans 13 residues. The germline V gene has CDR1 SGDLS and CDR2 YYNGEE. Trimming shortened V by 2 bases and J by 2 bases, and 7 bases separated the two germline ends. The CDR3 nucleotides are TGTGCCAGCAGCGTGTCTTCAAACACTGAAGCTTTCTTT. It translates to CASSVSSNTEAFF.

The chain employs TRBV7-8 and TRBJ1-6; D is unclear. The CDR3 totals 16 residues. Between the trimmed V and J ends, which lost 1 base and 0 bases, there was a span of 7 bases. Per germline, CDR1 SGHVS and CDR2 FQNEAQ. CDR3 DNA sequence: TGTGCCAGCAGCTTAGTCGGGAGCTCCTATAATTCACCCCTCCACTTT. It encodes CASSLVGSSYNSPLHF.

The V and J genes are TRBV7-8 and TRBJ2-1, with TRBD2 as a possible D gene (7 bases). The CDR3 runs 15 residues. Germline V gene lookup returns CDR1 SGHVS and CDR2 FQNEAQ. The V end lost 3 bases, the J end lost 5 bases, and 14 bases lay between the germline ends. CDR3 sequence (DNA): TGTGCCAGCAGCTTTGTCGGGGGGCCAAACAATGAGCAGTTCTTC. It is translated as CASSFVGGPNNEQFF.

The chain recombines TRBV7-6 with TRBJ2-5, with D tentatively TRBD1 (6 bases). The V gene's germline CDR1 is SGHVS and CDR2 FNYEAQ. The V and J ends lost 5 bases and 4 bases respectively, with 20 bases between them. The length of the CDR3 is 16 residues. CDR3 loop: CASSPQAGVVGETQYF. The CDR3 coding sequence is TGTGCCAGCAGCCCCCAGGCAGGGGTGGTGGGAGAGACCCAGTACTTC.

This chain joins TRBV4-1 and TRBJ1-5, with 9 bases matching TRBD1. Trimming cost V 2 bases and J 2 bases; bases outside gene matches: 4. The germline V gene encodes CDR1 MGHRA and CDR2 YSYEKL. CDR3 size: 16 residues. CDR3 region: CASSQPGQGGNQPQHF. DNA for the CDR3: TGCGCCAGCAGCCAACCGGGACAGGGTGGCAATCAGCCCCAGCATTTT.

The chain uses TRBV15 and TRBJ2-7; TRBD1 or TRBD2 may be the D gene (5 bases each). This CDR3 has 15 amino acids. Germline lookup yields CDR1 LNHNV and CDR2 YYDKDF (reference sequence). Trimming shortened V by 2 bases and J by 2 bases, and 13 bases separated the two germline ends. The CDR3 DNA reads TGTGCCACCAGCAGACCCGGGACGGCTGCCTACGAGCAGTACTTC. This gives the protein CATSRPGTAAYEQYF.

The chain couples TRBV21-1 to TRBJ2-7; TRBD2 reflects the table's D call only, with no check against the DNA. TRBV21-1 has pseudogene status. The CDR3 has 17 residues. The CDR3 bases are TGTGCCAGCAGCAAAAATCCCCTCAAGCGGGAGACCTACGAGCAGTACTTC. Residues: CASSKNPLKRETYEQYF.

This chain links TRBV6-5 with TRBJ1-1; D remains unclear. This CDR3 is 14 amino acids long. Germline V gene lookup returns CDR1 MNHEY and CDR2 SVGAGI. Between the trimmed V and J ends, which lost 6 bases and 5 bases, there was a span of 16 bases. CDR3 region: CASSRLNGGTEAFF. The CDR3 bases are TGTGCCAGCAGCAGACTTAACGGAGGTACTGAAGCTTTCTTT.

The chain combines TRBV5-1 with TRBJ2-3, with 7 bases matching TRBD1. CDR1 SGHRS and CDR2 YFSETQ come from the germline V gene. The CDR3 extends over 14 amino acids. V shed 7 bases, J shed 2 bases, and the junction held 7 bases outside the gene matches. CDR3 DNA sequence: TGCGCCAGCGGACCGGGACAGCCCACAGATACGCAGTATTTT. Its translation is CASGPGQPTDTQYF.

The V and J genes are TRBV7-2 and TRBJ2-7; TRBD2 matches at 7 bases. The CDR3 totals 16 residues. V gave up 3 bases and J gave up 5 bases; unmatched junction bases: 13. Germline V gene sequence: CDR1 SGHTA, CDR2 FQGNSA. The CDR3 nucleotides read TGTGCCAGCAGCTTGGGGGGGGGACCCCCAAGGGACGAGCAGTACTTC. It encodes CASSLGGGPPRDEQYF. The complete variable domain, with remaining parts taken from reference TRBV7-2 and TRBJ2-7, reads GAGVSQSPSNKVTEKGKDVELRCDPISGHTALYWYRQSLGQGLEFLIYFQGNSAPDKSGLPSDRFSAERTGGSVSTLTIQRTQQEDSAVYLCASSLGGGPPRDEQYFGPGTRLTVT.

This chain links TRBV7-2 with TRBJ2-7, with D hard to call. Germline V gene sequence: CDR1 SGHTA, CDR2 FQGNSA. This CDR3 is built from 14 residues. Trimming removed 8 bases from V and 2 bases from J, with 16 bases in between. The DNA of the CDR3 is TGTGCCAGCGGCCTCTCGGGCGGTACCTACGAGCAGTACTTC. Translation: CASGLSGGTYEQYF.

The DNA of the CDR3 is TGTGCCAGCAGGGACAGGGTGGACACCATATATTTT. Protein: CASRDRVDTIYF. The gene calls are TRBV6-6 and TRBJ1-3; 8 nucleotides align to TRBD1. CDR1 and CDR2 (germline): MNHNY, SVGAGI (reference sequence). The CDR3 length is 12 residues. With V trimmed by 6 bases and J by 8 bases, 3 bases remained unmatched.

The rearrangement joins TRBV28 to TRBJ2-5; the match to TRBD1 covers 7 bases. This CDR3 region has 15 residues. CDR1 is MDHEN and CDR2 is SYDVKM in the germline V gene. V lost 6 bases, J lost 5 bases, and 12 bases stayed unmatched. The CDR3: CASRLSPGQRETQYF. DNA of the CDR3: TGTGCCAGCAGACTTTCCCCGGGACAGCGGGAGACCCAGTACTTC.

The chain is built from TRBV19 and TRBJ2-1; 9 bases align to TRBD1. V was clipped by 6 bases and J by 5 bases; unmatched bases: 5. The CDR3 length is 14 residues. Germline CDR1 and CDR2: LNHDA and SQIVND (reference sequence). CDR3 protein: CASRTGQGNNEQFF. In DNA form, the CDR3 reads TGTGCCAGTAGGACGGGACAGGGAAACAATGAGCAGTTCTTC.

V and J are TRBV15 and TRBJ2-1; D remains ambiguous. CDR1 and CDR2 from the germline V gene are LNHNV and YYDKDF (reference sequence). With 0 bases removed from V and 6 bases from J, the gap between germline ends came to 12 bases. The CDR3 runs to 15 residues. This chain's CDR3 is CATSRDPQSANEQFF. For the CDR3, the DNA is TGTGCCACCAGCAGAGATCCGCAATCCGCCAATGAGCAGTTCTTC.